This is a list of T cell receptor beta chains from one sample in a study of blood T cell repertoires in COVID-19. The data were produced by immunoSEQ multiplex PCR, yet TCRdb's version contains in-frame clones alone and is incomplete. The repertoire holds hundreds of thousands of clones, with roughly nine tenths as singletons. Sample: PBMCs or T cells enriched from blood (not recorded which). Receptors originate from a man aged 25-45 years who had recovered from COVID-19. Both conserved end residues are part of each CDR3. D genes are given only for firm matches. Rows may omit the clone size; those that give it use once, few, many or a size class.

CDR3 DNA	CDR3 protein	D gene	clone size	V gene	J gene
TGTGCCACCAGCAGAGATAGGGCAACAGGGTTCGAGCAGTACTTC	CATSRDRATGFEQYF	NA	NA	TRBV15	TRBJ2-7
TGCAGCGTTGAATTCGGGGGAGGGCCATACGAGCAGTACTTC	CSVEFGGGPYEQYF	TRBD2	NA	TRBV29-1	TRBJ2-7
TGTGCCAGCAGCCAAGTCCGGGCCGAGGGCTACGAGCAGTACTTC	CASSQVRAEGYEQYF	NA	NA	TRBV4-2	TRBJ2-7
TGTGCCAGTCGGGGGGCTAGCGGGACACCCGGGGGTGATACGCAGTATTTT	CASRGASGTPGGDTQYF	TRBD2	NA	TRBV28	TRBJ2-3
TGTGCCAGCAGTCCAAAGGGGTACGAGCAGTACTTC	CASSPKGYEQYF	NA	NA	TRBV12-3/TRBV12-4	TRBJ2-7
TGTGCCAGCAGCCCCCGACAGGATACAGCAACTAATGAAAAACTGTTTTTT	CASSPRQDTATNEKLFF	NA	once	TRBV11-2	TRBJ1-4
TGTGCCAGCAGCTTCGACAGGGGCTACGAGCAGTACTTC	CASSFDRGYEQYF	TRBD1	NA	TRBV13	TRBJ2-7
TGTGCCAGCAGCGTATGGGAGGGTCGGGCTTTCTTT	CASSVWEGRAFF	NA	once	TRBV9	TRBJ1-1
TGTGCCAGCAGTTTCCGAGAGAGGACAGTCGAAGCTTTCTTT	CASSFRERTVEAFF	NA	NA	TRBV28	TRBJ1-1
TGTGCCAGCAGCCCCCAGGGGGCGACCACTGAAGCTTTCTTT	CASSPQGATTEAFF	TRBD1	NA	TRBV7-2	TRBJ1-1
TGCGCCAGCAGCCATAAAGGGACTAGCGTCTACACAGATACGCAGTATTTT	CASSHKGTSVYTDTQYF	TRBD2	once	TRBV4-1	TRBJ2-3
TGTGCCAGCAGTTACTCCCCAGGGGGCAAGGCAGATACGCAGTATTTT	CASSYSPGGKADTQYF	TRBD1	NA	TRBV6-5	TRBJ2-3
TGTGCCAGCACCCGGGGGGGAGGGTATCTCCACGAGCAGTACTTC	CASTRGGGYLHEQYF	TRBD2	NA	TRBV2	TRBJ2-7